This TCR beta chain stems from a study of shared clonotypes between healthy human individuals. General observations from the study: The low donor count limited represented genetic and exposure-history diversity.

It was at deep level that the assay was run. Every immunoSEQ plate was one replicate of a subset's evenly spread DNA. The repertoire was sequenced with immunoSEQ multiplex PCR; TCRdb's copy has only in-frame clones and lacks some. Among some 1,600,000 clones listed, 98% were seen once. The length of the CDR3 is 17 residues. Germline V gene lookup returns CDR1 SGHRS and CDR2 YFSETQ. CD45RA+ naive and CD45RA-negative memory subsets were separated from CD4+ cells. This clone was found once. Its antigen is undetermined. The TCR was taken from a man aged 30-40 years in good health. Sequenced: naive CD4+ T cells sorted from blood. Indicated subset: CD45RA+ positively selected. V is TRBV5-1 and J is TRBJ2-5; 10 bases agree with TRBD1. The DNA end favors TRBJ2-7, so the J call may be wrong. CDR3 amino acids: CASSSWVLDRGSYEQYF. The CDR3 DNA follows: TGCGCCAGCAGCTCGTGGGTCTTGGACAGGGGGTCCTACGAGCAGTACTTC.